A single sample gave rise to the 2 T cell receptor beta chains below, sequenced in a study of human T cells and chemical hapten exposure. The time point: patch test 1, 2 weeks after DPC sensitization. As to treatment: therapeutic diphenylcyclopropenone sensitization with weekly scalp DPC. Each CDR3 protein gets one entry after TCRdb re-called the RACE reads with MiXCR. The repertoire holds tens of thousands of distinct CDR3 sequences, with roughly a tenth as singletons. The material sequenced was whole blood, taken in connection with sensitization to the hapten diphenylcyclopropenone (DPC). All receptors come from a man in his forties with alopecia areata. Some clones in this sample may be carry-over from other donors' samples.

The chain has TRBV7-2 and TRBJ1-6; 7 nucleotides match TRBD1. Germline-derived CDR1 and CDR2 are SGHTA and FQGNSA. After removal of 5 bases from V and 0 bases from J, the junction contained 25 bases not matched to a gene. This CDR3 is built from 23 residues. The CDR3 DNA follows: TGTGCCAGCAGCCACCCGACAGGGTTCGACAAGAAAGAACTGAGCTCCTATAATTCACCCCTCCACTTT. It codes for CASSHPTGFDKKELSSYNSPLHF.

This clonotype was seen ten or more times. V usage is TRBV4-3 and J usage is TRBJ2-7; D gene ambiguous. The length of the CDR3 is 13 residues. V was cut by 1 base and J by 4 bases, with 8 bases left in between. In germline, CDR1 is LGHNA, CDR2 YSLEER. CDR3 residues: CASSQGVGYEQYF. CDR3 DNA: TGCGCCAGCAGCCAAGGGGTCGGTTACGAGCAGTACTTC.